Each of the 23 T cell receptor beta chains below was sequenced from the same sample in a study of cytomegalovirus exposure and HLA in healthy donors. Researchers ran the PCR with 60 Vbeta and 13 Jbeta primers. Sequencing was performed with immunoSEQ multiplex PCR; in TCRdb, only in-frame clones are kept and a portion is missing. The sample has more than 150,000 clones; 60% to 80% are singletons. Sequencing input: PBMCs. Receptors were obtained from a woman aged 40-49 years in good health and CMV-seropositive.

The chain recombines TRBV2 with TRBJ2-1; D is uncertain. The CDR3 has 15 amino acids. Germline V lookup: CDR1 SNHLY, CDR2 FYNNEI. V lost 4 bases and J 4 bases, leaving 14 bases between the germline ends. The CDR3 here is CASSVSVSPYNEQFF. The CDR3 DNA follows: TGTGCCAGCAGTGTATCGGTTAGTCCGTACAATGAGCAGTTCTTC.

The V call is TRBV2, the J call TRBJ2-5, with 9 bases fitting TRBD2. This CDR3 spans 14 amino acids. Trimming at V came to 7 bases and at J to 4 bases, leaving 7 bases not matched to a gene. In germline, CDR1 is SNHLY, CDR2 FYNNEI. CDR3 region: CASKEAGGTETQYF. For the CDR3, the DNA is TGTGCCAGCAAGGAAGCGGGAGGCACAGAGACCCAGTACTTC. The full variable domain, completed using reference TRBV2 and TRBJ2-5, is EPEVTQTPSHQVTQMGQEVILRCVPISNHLYFYWYRQILGQKVEFLVSFYNNEISEKSEIFDDQFSVERPDGSNFTLKIRSTKLEDSAMYFCASKEAGGTETQYFGPGTRLLVL.

CDR3: CSVARGTGNTIYF. The CDR3 region has the DNA TGCAGCGTTGCTCGGGGGACTGGAAACACCATATATTTT. The chain is built from TRBV29-1 and TRBJ1-3, with D perhaps TRBD1 (5 bases). CDR3 length: 13 residues. Trimming left V 4 bases short and J 2 bases short, with 9 bases between. Germline V lookup: CDR1 SQVTM, CDR2 ANQGSEA.

This chain connects TRBV7-8 to TRBJ2-7; D is uncertain. The CDR3 covers 17 residues. The germline V gene encodes CDR1 SGHVS and CDR2 FQNEAQ. V was cut by 2 bases and J by 2 bases, with 19 bases left in between. This CDR3 is CASSLILSELNPYEQYF. CDR3 bases: TGTGCCAGCAGCTTAATTCTGAGCGAACTAAACCCCTACGAGCAGTACTTC. Full variable domain (outside the CDR3, taken from reference TRBV7-8 and TRBJ2-7): GAGVSQSPRYKVAKRGQDVALRCDPISGHVSLFWYQQALGQGPEFLTYFQNEAQLDKSGLPSDRFFAERPEGSVSTLKIQRTQQEDSAVYLCASSLILSELNPYEQYFGPGTRLTVT.

This clone has only a few counts. This rearrangement joins TRBV7-2 to TRBJ2-7; 8 bases agree with TRBD2. The CDR3 length is 15 residues. V was clipped by 1 base and J by 1 base; unmatched bases: 3. CDR1 and CDR2 (germline): SGHTA, FQGNSA. DNA for the CDR3: TGTGCCAGCAGCTTAGAGGCTAGCGGGTCCTACGAGCAGTACTTC. Translation: CASSLEASGSYEQYF.

The rearrangement links TRBV4-2 to TRBJ2-3, with D possibly TRBD2 on 5 matching bases. Germline V gene lookup returns CDR1 LGHNA and CDR2 YNFKEQ. The CDR3 contains 15 residues. V was trimmed by 0 bases and J by 10 bases, leaving 17 bases between them. CDR3 nucleotide sequence: TGTGCCAGCAGCCAAGAGACTACCGTGAATCGAGCGCAGTATTTT. Translation gives CASSQETTVNRAQYF.

The chain carries TRBV19 and TRBJ1-2; 10 bases line up with TRBD1. J lost 2 bases, V lost 4 bases, and 7 bases had no gene match. CDR1 is LNHDA and CDR2 is SQIVND in the germline V gene (reference sequence). The CDR3 runs to 16 residues. CDR3 DNA sequence: TGTGCCAGTAGTACAGGACAGGGGGTGACCAACTATGGCTACACCTTC. Translation gives CASSTGQGVTNYGYTF.

This rearrangement joins TRBV19 to TRBJ2-5; 10 bases line up with TRBD1. Per germline, CDR1 LNHDA and CDR2 SQIVND (reference sequence). The CDR3 contains 15 residues. Unmatched junction bases numbered 4, after V lost 5 bases and J lost 1 base. CDR3 sequence (DNA): TGTGCCAGTAGTTCAGGACAGGGGGGCCAAGAGACCCAGTACTTC. Translating gives CASSSGQGGQETQYF.

The chain links TRBV5-8 to TRBJ2-1, with 8 bases fitting TRBD2. J lost 1 base, V lost 4 bases, and 16 bases had no gene match. The germline V gene has CDR1 SGHTS and CDR2 YDEGEE. The CDR3 is 19 residues long. The CDR3 loop is CASSPGVGGSGRSYNEQFF. CDR3 DNA sequence: TGTGCCAGCAGCCCCGGAGTCGGTGGGAGCGGGAGATCCTACAATGAGCAGTTCTTC.

This clone was observed a few times. V gene TRBV18 combines with J gene TRBJ2-7; 8 bases line up with TRBD1. The CDR3 is made up of 14 amino acids. V shed 4 bases and J 3 bases; nucleotides not matched to a gene: 5. CDR1 is KGHSH and CDR2 is LQKENI in the germline V gene. The CDR3 here is CASSLGQDFYEQYF. The CDR3 nucleotides are TGTGCCAGCTCACTGGGACAGGACTTCTACGAGCAGTACTTC.

This clone was seen only once. This chain links TRBV7-9 with TRBJ2-7; 12 bases line up with TRBD1. The CDR3 is 16 amino acids. Losses at the gene ends were 1 base for V and 7 bases for J; bases not matched to a gene: 8. Looked up from germline, CDR1 is SEHNR and CDR2 is FQNEAQ (reference sequence). CDR3 DNA: TGTGCCAGCAGCTTAGTAGGGACAGGGGGCGGGGATGAGCAGTACTTC. This codes for CASSLVGTGGGDEQYF. The full variable domain, rest sourced from reference TRBV7-9 and TRBJ2-7, is DTGVSQNPRHKITKRGQNVTFRCDPISEHNRLYWYRQTLGQGPEFLTYFQNEAQLEKSRLLSDRFSAERPKGSFSTLEIQRTEQGDSAMYLCASSLVGTGGGDEQYFGPGTRLTVT.

This rearrangement joins TRBV6-5 to TRBJ2-7; 7 bases match TRBD2. Germline V gene lookup returns CDR1 MNHEY and CDR2 SVGAGI. The CDR3 runs to 14 residues. J was trimmed by 6 bases and V by 2 bases; bases with no gene match: 7. The CDR3 here is CASSYNRQRGEQYF. The CDR3 DNA reads TGTGCCAGCAGTTACAATCGGCAGCGGGGCGAGCAGTACTTC.

This clone has a single count. V is TRBV7-6 and J is TRBJ2-1, with 12 bases that match TRBD1. With V trimmed by 3 bases and J by 5 bases, 14 bases remained unmatched. The CDR3 is 19 amino acids. In germline, CDR1 is SGHVS, CDR2 FNYEAQ. The CDR3 loop is CASSFTGTGGVGGDNEQFF. CDR3 DNA sequence: TGTGCCAGCAGCTTCACCGGGACAGGGGGCGTTGGGGGTGACAATGAGCAGTTCTTC.

This chain joins TRBV19 and TRBJ1-5; 8 nucleotides agree with TRBD1. The V gene end was trimmed by 4 bases and the J gene end by 0 bases; junction bases not matched to a gene: 2. CDR3 size: 15 residues. The germline V gene has CDR1 LNHDA and CDR2 SQIVND (reference sequence). The chain's CDR3 is CASSNRGFSNQPQHF. In nucleotides, the CDR3 is TGTGCCAGTAGTAACAGGGGGTTTAGCAATCAGCCCCAGCATTTT. The whole variable domain, filled in from reference TRBV19 and TRBJ1-5, reads DGGITQSPKYLFRKEGQNVTLSCEQNLNHDAMYWYRQDPGQGLRLIYYSQIVNDFQKGDIAEGYSVSREKKESFPLTVTSAQKNPTAFYLCASSNRGFSNQPQHFGDGTRLSIL.

This clone has more than one count but fewer than ten. The V and J genes are TRBV2 and TRBJ2-7, with D unclear. CDR1 and CDR2 (germline): SNHLY, FYNNEI. The CDR3 sequence is 14 residues long. Trimming removed 5 bases at V and 0 bases at J, with 11 bases between. The CDR3 DNA is TGTGCCAGCAGTCTCGAGGCGGACTCCTACGAGCAGTACTTC. Amino acid sequence: CASSLEADSYEQYF.

The chain recombines TRBV28 with TRBJ1-3, with D hard to call. From germline, CDR1 is MDHEN and CDR2 SYDVKM. The ends were cut back, 3 bases at V and 0 bases at J, with 9 bases in the middle. The CDR3 is 15 residues long. DNA of the CDR3: TGTGCCAGCAGTTTGTTTAGAAGCTCTGGAAACACCATATATTTT. Amino acids: CASSLFRSSGNTIYF. The entire variable domain, with the rest obtained from reference TRBV28 and TRBJ1-3, is as follows: DVKVTQSSRYLVKRTGEKVFLECVQDMDHENMFWYRQDPGLGLRLIYFSYDVKMKEKGDIPEGYSVSREKKERFSLILESASTNQTSMYLCASSLFRSSGNTIYFGEGSWLTVV.

This clone was counted a few times. The J gene is TRBJ1-3, the V gene TRBV4-3; 7 bases map to TRBD1. The CDR3 is made up of 16 amino acids. CDR1 and CDR2 (germline): LGHNA, YSLEER. Trimming cost V 5 bases and J 1 base; bases outside gene matches: 8. The CDR3 protein is CASSIRQGASGNTIYF. DNA for the CDR3: TGCGCCAGCAGCATTAGACAGGGTGCGTCTGGAAACACCATATATTTT.

This clone has more than one count but fewer than ten. The chain has TRBV6-6 and TRBJ1-2, with D tentatively TRBD1 (5 bases). This CDR3 contains 13 residues. Deletions cut 9 bases from V and 6 bases from J, with 17 bases between. CDR1 MNHNY and CDR2 SVGAGI come from the germline V gene (reference sequence). The DNA of the CDR3 is TGTGCCAGTCCGACCCCGGGAGGGGATGGCTACACCTTC. This translates into CASPTPGGDGYTF.

This rearrangement joins TRBV7-8 to TRBJ2-7; D might be TRBD1 (5 bases). The CDR3 covers 14 residues. With 1 base removed from V and 6 bases from J, the gap between germline ends came to 13 bases. Looked up from germline, CDR1 is SGHVS and CDR2 is FQNEAQ. The CDR3 protein is CASSLGTLLGEQYF. CDR3 coding DNA: TGTGCCAGCAGCTTAGGGACACTCCTCGGCGAGCAGTACTTC.

The V gene is TRBV18, the J gene TRBJ2-5; D may be TRBD2 (5 bases). The CDR3 runs to 16 residues. V was shortened by 2 bases and J by 1 base, with 14 bases between the two germline ends. The germline V gene has CDR1 KGHSH and CDR2 LQKENI. In DNA, the CDR3 is TGTGCCAGCTCACCATCCCAGCTAGCCTCCCAAGAGACCCAGTACTTC. Its translation: CASSPSQLASQETQYF. Filled out from reference TRBV18 and TRBJ2-5, the complete variable domain reads NAGVMQNPRHLVRRRGQEARLRCSPMKGHSHVYWYRQLPEEGLKFMVYLQKENIIDESGMPKERFSAEFPKEGPSILRIQQVVRGDSAAYFCASSPSQLASQETQYFGPGTRLLVL.

This clone appeared a single time. The chain carries TRBV7-2 and TRBJ2-2, with TRBD2 matching 9 bases. V lost 1 base and J lost 0; bases outside the gene matches: 3. CDR3 length: 17 residues. Looked up from germline, CDR1 is SGHTA and CDR2 is FQGNSA. CDR3 in amino acids: CASSLGLAVTNTGELFF. CDR3 DNA sequence: TGTGCCAGCAGCTTAGGACTAGCGGTTACGAACACCGGGGAGCTGTTTTTT.

The chain carries TRBV7-8 and TRBJ2-2; 7 bases align to TRBD1. V shed 2 bases, J shed 1 base, and the junction held 1 base outside the gene matches. Germline V gene sequence: CDR1 SGHVS, CDR2 FQNEAQ. The CDR3 is made up of 15 amino acids. The CDR3 coding sequence is TGTGCCAGCAGCTTACGGACAGGGAACACCGGGGAGCTGTTTTTT. Encoded protein: CASSLRTGNTGELFF.

The chain is built from TRBV4-2 and TRBJ2-2; 7 bases are a match to TRBD1. Germline V gives CDR1 LGHNA, CDR2 YNFKEQ. V was clipped by 4 bases and J by 4 bases; unmatched bases: 12. The CDR3 contains 17 residues. The CDR3 DNA reads TGTGCCAGCAGCCCCAACACAGGGGAAGCGGTCACCGGGGAGCTGTTTTTT. Encoded protein: CASSPNTGEAVTGELFF.